The clone carrying this T cell receptor beta chain has just a few counts. Its target is not known. This record comes from a study of regulatory T cells in long-lasting Graves disease. Study results and caveats: Persistent disease was characterized by preferential usage of TRBV28, TRBJ1-2 and TRBJ2-5.

Per germline, CDR1 MDHEN and CDR2 SYDVKM. Trimming shortened V by 2 bases and J by 6 bases, and 17 bases separated the two germline ends. There are 16 residues in the CDR3. The time point is: newly diagnosed GD, antithyroid drugs for less than 3 months. PBMCs were the source of the RNA used for TCR sequencing. Library construction for TCR beta used iRepertoire HTBI primers and Arm-PCR of CDR3 regions. A single record per CDR3 protein comes from TCRdb applying MiXCR to the multiplex PCR reads. Of a few hundred thousand distinct CDR3 sequences listed, approximately 14% are singletons. These data were also reused for a study on T cells in Graves' hyperthyroidism and ophthalmopathy.

The sequences come from peripheral blood mononuclear cells (PBMCs), collected at new diagnosis, from a patient treated with antithyroid drugs. The chain recombines TRBV28 with TRBJ1-5; D is possibly TRBD1 (5 bases). The clonotype originates from a woman aged 50 to 60 with Graves disease. CDR3 sequence reads: CASSLLAGRVGQPQHF. The DNA of the CDR3 is TGTGCCAGCAGTTTACTCGCTGGCAGGGTAGGTCAGCCCCAGCATTTT. The full variable domain, its missing parts supplied by reference TRBV28 and TRBJ1-5, is DVKVTQSSRYLVKRTGEKVFLECVQDMDHENMFWYRQDPGLGLRLIYFSYDVKMKEKGDIPEGYSVSREKKERFSLILESASTNQTSMYLCASSLLAGRVGQPQHFGDGTRLSIL.